These T cell receptor beta chains were read from a single sample in a study of T-cell memory formation after mild COVID-19. MiXCR, run by TCRdb on the 5' RACE reads, gives a single entry per CDR3 protein. This table has about 420,000 distinct CDR3 sequences, about a quarter appearing once. Specimen: PBMCs or a T cell subset sorted from them (not recorded which). The receptors come from an adult woman who had mild COVID-19 (a few samples of this study predate the infection). Cell type and time point are not known. The CDR3 runs from the conserved cysteine through the conserved F or W. Fields, in order: V gene, J gene, clone size, CDR3 length, CDR3 protein. The size entry is marked missing in some rows and otherwise reads once, few, many or a size class.

TRBV19	TRBJ1-2	few	13	CASSPDRGGGYTF
TRBV12-3/TRBV12-4	TRBJ2-7	few	13	CASPQGSSYEQYF
TRBV5-5	TRBJ2-5	.	14	CASSSDPTRETQYF
TRBV7-8	TRBJ2-3	.	13	CASLGPLGDTQYF
TRBV21-1	TRBJ2-7	few	15	CASSPRGEASYEQYF
TRBV20-1	TRBJ2-1	.	15	CSARDLGHSYNEQFF
TRBV6-5	TRBJ2-1	few	17	CASSARTSGSFYNEQFF
TRBV5-1	TRBJ2-1	.	16	CASSLRWPTATNEQFF
TRBV4-1	TRBJ2-3	few	18	CASSPRLAGAGQGDTQYF
TRBV3-1	TRBJ2-3	.	18	CASSQGAIAGGPTDTQYF
TRBV29-1	TRBJ2-1	.	16	CSVDRTSPGGGGEQFF
TRBV20-1	TRBJ1-2	few	13	CSAREQVSYGYTF
TRBV29-1	TRBJ2-1	.	17	CSVRRDRNEGAYNEQFF
TRBV7-9	TRBJ1-1	few	14	CASSLSLDSTEAFF
TRBV5-1	TRBJ2-7	.	12	CASGGGNYEQYF
TRBV4-3	TRBJ2-1	.	11	CASSGGRVLFF
TRBV11-2	TRBJ2-1	.	13	CASSLGRGGEQFF
TRBV29-1	TRBJ2-1	many	16	CSVEGALGQGANEQFF
TRBV19	TRBJ1-5	.	13	CASSQTGHQPQHF
TRBV20-1	TRBJ2-7	few	14	CSARNTGVLEEQYF
TRBV9	TRBJ2-5	few	14	CASSVDWRETTQYF
TRBV4-3	TRBJ1-6	.	14	CASSQGEGGSPLHF
TRBV10-3	TRBJ2-1	few	15	CAISARVLSYNEQFF
TRBV6-2/TRBV6-3	TRBJ2-1	few	16	CASSYLSGGPYNEQFF
TRBV9	TRBJ2-1	.	18	CASSAESGGSSSYNEQFF
TRBV2	TRBJ1-2	few	12	CASSVGGHGYTF